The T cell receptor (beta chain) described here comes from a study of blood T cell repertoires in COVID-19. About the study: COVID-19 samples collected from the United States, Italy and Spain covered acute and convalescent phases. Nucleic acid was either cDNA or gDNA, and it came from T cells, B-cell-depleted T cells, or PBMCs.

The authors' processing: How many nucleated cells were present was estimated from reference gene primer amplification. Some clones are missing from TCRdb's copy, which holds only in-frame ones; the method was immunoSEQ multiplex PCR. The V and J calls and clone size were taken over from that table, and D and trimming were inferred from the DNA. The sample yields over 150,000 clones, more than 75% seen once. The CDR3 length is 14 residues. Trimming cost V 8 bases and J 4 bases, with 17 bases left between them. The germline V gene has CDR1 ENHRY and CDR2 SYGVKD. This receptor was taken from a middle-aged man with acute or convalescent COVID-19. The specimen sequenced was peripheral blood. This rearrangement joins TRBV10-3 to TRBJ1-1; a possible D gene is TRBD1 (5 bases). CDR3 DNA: TGTGCCATCCGAAGCGGGGGGGTCAGCACTGAAGCTTTCTTT. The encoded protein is CAIRSGGVSTEAFF.